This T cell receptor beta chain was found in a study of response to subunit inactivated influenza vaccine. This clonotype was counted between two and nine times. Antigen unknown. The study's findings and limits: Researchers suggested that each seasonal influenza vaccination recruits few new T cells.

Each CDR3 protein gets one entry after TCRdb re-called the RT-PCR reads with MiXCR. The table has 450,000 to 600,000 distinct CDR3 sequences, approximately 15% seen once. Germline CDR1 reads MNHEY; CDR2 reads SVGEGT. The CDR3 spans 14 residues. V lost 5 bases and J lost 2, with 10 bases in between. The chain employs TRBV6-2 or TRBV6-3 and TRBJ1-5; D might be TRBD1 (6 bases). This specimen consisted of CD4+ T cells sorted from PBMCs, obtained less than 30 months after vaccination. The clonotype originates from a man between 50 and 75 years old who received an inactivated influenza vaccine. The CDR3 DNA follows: TGTGCCAGCAGTCAACGACAGGGCAATCAGCCCCAGCATTTT. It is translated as CASSQRQGNQPQHF.